This T cell receptor beta chain came from a study of CD8 T cells in Susac syndrome. Overall study results and limits: The number of individuals included in the study's TCR sequencing and HLA analysis was acknowledged as relatively small.

The V gene lost 8 bases and the J gene lost 6 bases, with 14 bases spanning the gap. CDR1 is WSHSY and CDR2 is SAAADI in the germline V gene. This CDR3 has 12 residues. Reverse transcription of roughly 0.45 to 1 ug RNA was performed with random hexamers. By means of immunoSEQ multiplex PCR, TCR beta CDR3 spanning 54 Vbeta and 13 Jbeta underwent amplification. TCRdb itself ran the immunoSEQ multiplex PCR reads through MiXCR, one entry per CDR3 protein. The sample yields more than 95,000 distinct CDR3 sequences, over 85% seen once. In the case of this clonotype: What it binds is not known.

Sequencing of TCR beta was undertaken in CD8+ and CD4+ T cells derived from blood. Through negative isolation, CD4+ and CD8+ T cells were obtained, while TEMRA cells were enriched using FACS. Sequences were obtained from CD4+ T cells from PBMCs. V usage is TRBV10-2 and J usage is TRBJ2-7; D call uncertain. The TCR sequence derives from a human donor in good health. The CDR3 is CASHIKDGEQYF. The CDR3 DNA sequence: TGCGCCAGCCACATTAAGGACGGCGAGCAGTACTTC.